Listed below are T cell receptor beta chains from one sample, sequenced in a study of early T cells in non-severe SARS-CoV-2 infection. One entry per CDR3 protein, called by TCRdb with MiXCR from the 5' RACE reads. The sample lists tens of thousands of distinct CDR3 sequences, about 5.6% seen once, with about 6.8% in the top ten. Sequencing was performed on whole blood. The receptors originated from an adult who was a healthcare worker with PCR-confirmed SARS-CoV-2 infection or an uninfected control (not recorded which). Each CDR3 is given without its conserved first and last residue. The order of the fields is CDR3 protein, D gene, V gene, J gene. A D gene is named only where the DNA matches it firmly.

AITGLVRASEKEETQY	NA	TRBV10-3	TRBJ2-5
ATRDSGTDTQY	NA	TRBV7-2	TRBJ2-3
ASSPAGGSYEQY	TRBD1	TRBV18	TRBJ2-7
ASSPRGAGYNEQF	NA	TRBV7-9	TRBJ2-1
ASSYGQYYEQY	NA	TRBV6-5	TRBJ2-7
ASSLFGTALKF	TRBD1	TRBV27	TRBJ2-1
ASIHPGRVSSTDTQY	TRBD2	TRBV10-1	TRBJ2-3
ASSSDRNQPQH	NA	TRBV18	TRBJ1-5
ASSEAPPPSGFAGELF	NA	TRBV2	TRBJ2-2
ASSKDRGLYSIYGYT	TRBD1	TRBV11-3	TRBJ1-2
ASSQGWGRNTGELF	NA	TRBV4-1	TRBJ2-2
SPPGQGIPEAF	TRBD1	TRBV29-1	TRBJ1-1
ASSRIQVSGELF	NA	TRBV5-1	TRBJ2-2
ASSREVSEKLF	NA	TRBV18	TRBJ1-4
ASSEEMTPYNEQF	NA	TRBV2	TRBJ2-1
ASSSLGEQY	NA	TRBV27	TRBJ2-7
ASSGGGISSYEQY	TRBD2	TRBV7-2	TRBJ2-7
ASSLTLQRNQPQH	NA	TRBV12-3/TRBV12-4	TRBJ1-5
ASGPGQSNQPQH	TRBD1	TRBV27	TRBJ1-5
ASSYSRRGTDTQY	NA	TRBV6-5	TRBJ2-3
ASSPTNLAKNIQY	NA	TRBV12-3/TRBV12-4	TRBJ2-4
ASSSTGGLVYGYT	TRBD1	TRBV12-3/TRBV12-4	TRBJ1-2
ASRAGLAGDDEQF	TRBD2	TRBV2	TRBJ2-1
ASSASGGTYEQY	TRBD2	TRBV12-3/TRBV12-4	TRBJ2-7
ASTLDPGASEQY	NA	TRBV28	TRBJ2-7
ASSPLTSGSSYEQY	TRBD2	TRBV19	TRBJ2-7
ASSSQGLGQPQH	NA	TRBV12-3/TRBV12-4	TRBJ1-5
ASSPGSINNEQF	NA	TRBV12-3/TRBV12-4	TRBJ2-1